The present TCR beta chain was sequenced within a study of blood T cell repertoires in COVID-19. Study overall: COVID-19 samples, acute and convalescent, were from the United States, Italy and Spain.

Methods used by the authors: Counts of nucleated cells, estimated from reference gene primer amplification, were obtained. Generated by immunoSEQ multiplex PCR, the TCRdb table keeps only in-frame clones and is missing some. V, J and clone size were drawn from that table, and D and trimming were deduced from the DNA. The table shows approximately 15,000 clones, with about four fifths occurring only once. The CDR3 length is 18 residues. V trimming: 3 bases; J trimming: 3 bases; junction bases outside the gene matches: 14. Germline loops: CDR1 SGDLS, CDR2 YYNGEE. The sample was peripheral blood. This chain joins TRBV9 and TRBJ1-2, with TRBD1 matching over 10 bases. The clonotype was recovered from a human donor in a cohort sampled during active COVID-19. The CDR3 DNA reads as TGTGCCAGCAGCGCAAGAACCCGGGGACAGGGGAGGGACTATGGCTACACCTTC. Encoded protein: CASSARTRGQGRDYGYTF. Based on the CDR3 plus reference TRBV9 and TRBJ1-2, the full variable domain is DSGVTQTPKHLITATGQRVTLRCSPRSGDLSVYWYQQSLDQGLQFLIQYYNGEERAKGNILERFSAQQFPDLHSELNLSSLELGDSALYFCASSARTRGQGRDYGYTFGSGTRLTVV.